This T cell receptor beta chain was found in a study of siplizumab effects on memory and regulatory T cells. Profiled with immunoSEQ multiplex PCR; TCRdb holds only in-frame clones, not every one. The repertoire consists of around 100,000 clones, with about 94% occurring once and the leading ten covering around 1.1%. V lost 5 bases, J lost 5 bases, and 18 bases lay in between. Germline V gene lookup returns CDR1 PRHDT and CDR2 FYEKMQ (reference sequence). The CDR3 loop spans 15 amino acids. This clonotype was sampled from a human donor in good health. The specimen was CD4+ T cells sorted from blood. V and J are TRBV13 and TRBJ2-5; perhaps TRBD1 as D (6 bases). The CDR3 bases are TGTGCCAGCAGCGCCAAACAGGGTATTGGGGAGACCCAGTACTTC. Encoded protein: CASSAKQGIGETQYF.